Following are 5 T cell receptor beta chains from one sample sequenced in a study of T cell responses to AZD1222 COVID-19 vaccine. This table comes from immunoSEQ multiplex PCR, and its TCRdb copy is limited to in-frame clones, with some not included. The sample lists approximately 150,000 clones; 85% to 95% were seen once. The sequenced sample was peripheral blood, obtained on day 0 of AZD1222 vaccination. The receptors derive from an adult in good health.

In its sample, this clone was seen once. V usage is TRBV7-3 and J usage is TRBJ1-5; D not certain. The V end lost 2 bases, the J end lost 9 bases, and 11 bases lay between the germline ends. The CDR3 is 13 amino acids. Germline V gene data show CDR1 as SGHTA and CDR2 as FQGTGA. CDR3 residues: CASSLSGSRPQHF. CDR3 DNA sequence: TGTGCCAGCAGCTTATCTGGGTCTAGGCCCCAGCATTTT. Variable domain in full (rest from reference TRBV7-3 and TRBJ1-5): GAGVSQTPSNKVTEKGKYVELRCDPISGHTALYWYRQSLGQGPEFLIYFQGTGAADDSGLPNDRFFAVRPEGSVSTLKIQRTERGDSAVYLCASSLSGSRPQHFGDGTRLSIL.

V is TRBV11-2 and J is TRBJ2-7; D gene ambiguous. This CDR3 region has 15 residues. The germline V and J ends were trimmed by 4 bases and 2 bases, with 15 bases remaining between them. Germline CDR1 SGHAT, CDR2 FQNNGV. CDR3 protein: CASSYRRGGTYEQYF. DNA of the CDR3: TGTGCCAGCAGCTACCGGCGCGGTGGGACCTACGAGCAGTACTTC.

The V call is TRBV5-1, the J call TRBJ2-5; the match to TRBD2 covers 11 bases. CDR3 length equals 15 residues. V lost 2 bases and J lost 4; bases outside the gene matches: 4. CDR1 is SGHRS, CDR2 YFSETQ, per germline. CDR3 sequence reads: CASSLLAGVGETQYF. CDR3 bases: TGCGCCAGCAGCTTACTAGCGGGGGTGGGAGAGACCCAGTACTTC.

The CDR3 is CATASSGANVLTF. In nucleotides, the CDR3 is TGCGCCACAGCGAGCTCTGGGGCCAACGTCCTGACTTTC. The V gene is TRBV10-2, the J gene TRBJ2-6; D unclear. Germline V gives CDR1 WSHSY, CDR2 SAAADI. The ends were cut back, 10 bases at V and 0 bases at J, with 7 bases in the middle. CDR3 size: 13 residues.

This rearrangement joins TRBV7-9 to TRBJ1-2; D call uncertain. This CDR3 contains 14 residues. CDR1 is SEHNR, CDR2 FQNEAQ, per germline (reference sequence). The V gene lost 4 bases and the J gene lost 2 bases, with 11 bases spanning the gap. CDR3 bases: TGTGCCAGCAGCTCCGGAGAGGGCAACTATGGCTACACCTTC. Amino acid sequence: CASSSGEGNYGYTF.